The rows below give T cell receptor beta chains drawn from one sample of a study of vaccination and CD4 T cells after COVID-19. In TCRdb, the PCR reads were re-called with MiXCR into one record per CDR3 protein. The data show 10,000 to 15,000 distinct CDR3 sequences, roughly 60% seen once. Their antigen targets remain unknown. The source material was CD4+ T cells from blood, cultured in vitro. Every receptor here comes from a human donor who had recovered from COVID-19. Both conserved end residues are part of each CDR3. A D gene is named only where the DNA matches it firmly. Not all rows give a size; the values are once, few, many and, for expanded clones, a class.

TGCAGCAGGGGGCTCTCAAGCGGCTACACCTTC | CSRGLSSGYTF | TRBD1 | TRBJ1-2 | NA | TRBV20-1
TGCAGTGCTAGAGATCTTGGCCCGCAGGGGCCGACCTACGAGCAGTACTTC | CSARDLGPQGPTYEQYF | NA | TRBJ2-7 | NA | TRBV20-1
TGCAGTGCTCCTGGGACAAGGAACACCGGGGAGCTGTTTTTT | CSAPGTRNTGELFF | NA | TRBJ2-2 | few | TRBV20-1
TGTGCCAGCAGCCAAGGAAGACACAATTCACCCCTCCACTTT | CASSQGRHNSPLHF | NA | TRBJ1-6 | few | TRBV14
TGTGCCAGCAGTCGGGGCAGTGGGCATCAGCCCCAGCATTTT | CASSRGSGHQPQHF | NA | TRBJ1-5 | few | TRBV10-3
TGCAGTGCCAAGGGAGGTCCCGTGGACACCATATATTTT | CSAKGGPVDTIYF | NA | TRBJ1-3 | NA | TRBV20-1
TGCAGTGCTAGAGTCGGGGGCCGCTCCGAGCAGTACTTC | CSARVGGRSEQYF | NA | TRBJ2-7 | NA | TRBV20-1
TGTGCCAGCCTTCCCCCCCCAAATGTGATTCGCTACACCTTC | CASLPPPNVIRYTF | NA | TRBJ1-2 | few | TRBV6-4
TGTGCCAGCAGCCCGAGGAGGACCGGGAGGGCCCCGCCGTACTTC | CASSPRRTGRAPPYF | TRBD2 | TRBJ2-7 | NA | TRBV7-2
TGTGCCAGCAGTGAATTCTCACAGCAAGAGCAGTACTTC | CASSEFSQQEQYF | NA | TRBJ2-7 | few | TRBV6-1
TGTGCCAGCAGCTTGGCGCAGAACTATGGCTACACCTTC | CASSLAQNYGYTF | NA | TRBJ1-2 | NA | TRBV7-2
TGTGCCATCAGAAGGGATGGAGCAACCAGATTAACCGGGGAGCTGTTTTTT | CAIRRDGATRLTGELFF | NA | TRBJ2-2 | NA | TRBV10-3
TGTGCCTGGCAAGGGGTGGTAGGCACTGAAGCTTTCTTT | CAWQGVVGTEAFF | NA | TRBJ1-1 | NA | TRBV30
TGTGCCAGCAGTAAGTATACAGACACTGAAGCTTTCTTT | CASSKYTDTEAFF | NA | TRBJ1-1 | NA | TRBV28
TGCAGTGCTAGGATCCCCAGGACAGGAGGCTACGAGCAGTACTTC | CSARIPRTGGYEQYF | TRBD1 | TRBJ2-7 | NA | TRBV20-1
TGTGCCAGCAGTGAAATTGTATCGCGCGAGCAGTACTTC | CASSEIVSREQYF | NA | TRBJ2-7 | NA | TRBV6-1
TGCAGTGTTAAAGGACCAGGGGACTCCTATGGCTACACCTTC | CSVKGPGDSYGYTF | NA | TRBJ1-2 | NA | TRBV20-1
TGTGCCAGCAGGATGACCTACGAGCAGTACTTC | CASRMTYEQYF | NA | TRBJ2-7 | few | TRBV2
TGTGCCAGCAGCTTGGGAAGACAGGGGCAAGAGACCCAGTACTTC | CASSLGRQGQETQYF | TRBD1 | TRBJ2-5 | NA | TRBV5-4
TGTGCCTGGAGTAGGGGAGAGTACTACGAGCAGTACTTC | CAWSRGEYYEQYF | NA | TRBJ2-7 | NA | TRBV30
TGTGCCAGCAGTTACTCCCATGGTCAGCCCCAGCATTTT | CASSYSHGQPQHF | NA | TRBJ1-5 | NA | TRBV6-2/TRBV6-3